This T cell receptor beta chain came from a study of human T cells and chemical hapten exposure. This clonotype was recorded a few times. One entry per CDR3 protein, called by TCRdb with MiXCR from the RACE reads. The table records 380,000 or so distinct CDR3 sequences, approximately 5.1% of them present only once. Noted time point: patch test 1, 2 weeks after DPC sensitization. The treatment here: therapeutic diphenylcyclopropenone sensitization with weekly scalp DPC. Sample: whole blood, taken in connection with sensitization to the hapten diphenylcyclopropenone (DPC). This receptor was taken from a woman between 45 and 60 years old with alopecia areata. Some clones in this sample may be carry-over from other donors' samples.

CDR3 sequence: CASGFGVAEAFF. CDR3 nucleotide sequence: TGTGCCAGCGGCTTTGGCGTTGCTGAAGCTTTCTTT. This chain links TRBV27 with TRBJ1-1; D is ambiguous. Germline CDR1 and CDR2: MNHEY and SMNVEV (reference sequence). The CDR3 is made up of 12 amino acids. The ends were cut back, 8 bases at V and 6 bases at J, with 13 bases in the middle.